One sample yielded the 29 T cell receptor beta chains listed below, sequenced in a study of T cells in Graves' hyperthyroidism and ophthalmopathy. There were TCR beta CDR3 regions amplified from RNA transcripts. The HTBI set primed first-round TCR CDR3 RT-PCR. TCRdb recomputed calls from the multiplex PCR reads with MiXCR, one row per CDR3 protein. This sample has approximately 720,000 distinct CDR3 sequences, with approximately 19% found just once. Material for sequencing was blood. These receptors all stem from a woman aged 50 to 60 with Graves' hyperthyroidism that later progressed to Graves' ophthalmopathy.

This clonotype has ten or more counts. One junction end does not reproduce the germline sequence, and a read error may be involved. The J gene is TRBJ1-5, the V gene TRBV12-3 or TRBV12-4; perhaps TRBD1 as D (5 bases). CDR3 length equals 13 residues. CDR3 residues: CASSLGGVQPQHF. The CDR3 DNA follows: TGTGCCAGCAGCTTAGGAGGGGTTCAGCCCCAGCATTTT.

In this sample, this clonotype turned up many times. The rearrangement joins TRBV7-2 to TRBJ2-1, with D unresolved. Germline CDR1 reads SGHTA; CDR2 reads FQGNSA. The V end lost 1 base, the J end lost 5 bases, and 15 bases lay between the germline ends. The CDR3 length is 16 residues. CDR3 in amino acids: CASSLDSGGRNNEQFF. For the CDR3, the DNA is TGTGCCAGCAGCTTAGATTCGGGCGGACGAAACAATGAGCAGTTCTTC.

This clonotype showed up many times. The chain's CDR3 is CASSQEVLTGGGQPQHF. CDR3 sequence (DNA): TGTGCCAGCAGCCAAGAAGTCCTTACAGGGGGCGGTCAGCCCCAGCATTTT. V is TRBV3-1 and J is TRBJ1-5; 9 bases agree with TRBD1. With 0 bases clipped from V and 6 bases from J, the junction kept 9 bases outside the gene matches. Germline V CDR1 and CDR2: LGHDT, YNNKEL (reference sequence). This CDR3 is built from 17 residues.

There are many counts of this clonotype. The J gene is TRBJ2-1, the V gene TRBV2; perhaps TRBD2 as D (7 bases). Trimming removed 6 bases from V and 8 bases from J, with 11 bases in between. The CDR3 has 12 residues. Germline V lookup: CDR1 SNHLY, CDR2 FYNNEI. The CDR3: CASREGGDEQFF. CDR3 bases: TGTGCCAGCAGAGAGGGGGGGGATGAGCAGTTCTTC.

The V call is TRBV5-8, the J call TRBJ2-3; a possible D gene is TRBD2 (7 bases). Per the germline V gene, CDR1 is SGHTS and CDR2 is YDEGEE. V lost 2 bases and J lost 8, with 15 bases in between. There are 14 residues in the CDR3. CDR3 bases: TGTGCCAGCAGCTTAGGGGGGGTTGGTGTTACGCAGTATTTT. Its translation: CASSLGGVGVTQYF.

This clonotype was seen many times. V and J are TRBV5-1 and TRBJ1-2; possibly TRBD1 for D (5 bases). There are 15 residues in the CDR3. Per germline, CDR1 SGHRS and CDR2 YFSETQ. V lost 0 bases, J lost 6 bases, and 15 bases lay in between. The CDR3 bases are TGCGCCAGCAGCTTGGACGCGGGGGAAGGGGATGGCTACACCTTC. Translation: CASSLDAGEGDGYTF.

This clonotype was counted many times. This chain connects TRBV5-1 to TRBJ1-5; no clear D gene. The CDR3 runs to 14 residues. The ends were cut back, 0 bases at V and 6 bases at J, with 10 bases in the middle. From germline, CDR1 is SGHRS and CDR2 YFSETQ. In DNA, the CDR3 is TGCGCCAGCAGCTTGGACGGGGTGGGTCAGCCCCAGCATTTT. Its translation is CASSLDGVGQPQHF.

This clonotype was observed many times. The rearrangement joins TRBV11-2 to TRBJ2-1; a possible D gene is TRBD2 (5 bases). V was trimmed by 5 bases and J by 4 bases, leaving 15 bases between them. CDR3 length: 15 residues. CDR1 SGHAT and CDR2 FQNNGV come from the germline V gene. The CDR3 is CASSPVGSEYNEQFF. Written as DNA, the CDR3 is TGTGCCAGCAGCCCCGTGGGTAGCGAGTACAATGAGCAGTTCTTC.

This clonotype was found a few times. V usage is TRBV11-3 and J usage is TRBJ2-4; D ambiguous. Germline lookup yields CDR1 SGHNT and CDR2 YENEEA. Trimming pared 5 bases from V and 0 bases from J, leaving 11 bases between. This CDR3 region has 15 residues. The CDR3 sequence: CASSPPLIAKNIQYF. The CDR3 DNA sequence: TGTGCCAGCAGCCCACCCCTTATAGCCAAAAACATTCAGTACTTC.

The chain links TRBV20-1 to TRBJ1-1; unclear D gene. The V gene lost 4 bases and the J gene lost 4 bases, with 16 bases spanning the gap. There are 14 residues in the CDR3. Germline V gives CDR1 DFQATT, CDR2 SNEGSKA (reference sequence). CDR3 sequence (DNA): TGCAGTGCTAACCGGCAGCCAGGTGCCACTGAAGCTTTCTTT. Residues: CSANRQPGATEAFF.

In its sample, this clonotype was seen a few times. The chain uses TRBV5-8 and TRBJ2-7; a possible D gene is TRBD1 (6 bases). The CDR3 contains 14 residues. V gave up 9 bases and J gave up 0 bases, with 16 bases separating them. Germline-derived CDR1 and CDR2 are SGHTS and YDEGEE. The CDR3 is CATENRDGSYEQYF. The CDR3 region has the DNA TGTGCCACCGAAAACAGGGACGGCTCCTACGAGCAGTACTTC.

The chain joins TRBV19 to TRBJ2-3; D uncertain. CDR1 is LNHDA, CDR2 SQIVND, per germline (reference sequence). The CDR3 has 14 amino acids. V was cut by 7 bases and J by 2 bases, with 13 bases left in between. CDR3 residues: CASKVASTTDTQYF. For the CDR3, the DNA is TGTGCCAGTAAGGTAGCCAGTACCACAGATACGCAGTATTTT.

The V gene is TRBV7-9, the J gene TRBJ2-1; 11 nucleotides agree with TRBD2. CDR1 is SEHNR and CDR2 is FQNEAQ in the germline V gene (reference sequence). This CDR3 has 15 residues. Unmatched junction bases numbered 8, after V lost 5 bases and J lost 8 bases. The CDR3 protein is CASSIKLAGVDEQFF. As DNA, the CDR3 is TGTGCCAGCAGCATTAAACTAGCGGGGGTTGATGAGCAGTTCTTC.

The chain carries TRBV20-1 and TRBJ2-7, with 9 bases aligning to TRBD1. The V gene end was trimmed by 6 bases and the J gene end by 2 bases; junction bases not matched to a gene: 5. Per the germline V gene, CDR1 is DFQATT and CDR2 is SNEGSKA (reference sequence). This CDR3 contains 13 residues. The CDR3 DNA reads as TGCAGTGCGGGACAGGGCGTAGCCTACGAGCAGTACTTC. Translating it yields CSAGQGVAYEQYF.

About this clonotype itself: Compared with germline, one end of the junction differs, possibly owing to a read error. This chain links TRBV10-2 with TRBJ2-2; the D is unclear. Germline V gene data show CDR1 as WSHSY and CDR2 as SAAADI. The CDR3 totals 12 residues. The CDR3 loop reads CASISDTRELFF. In nucleotides, the CDR3 is TGCGCCAGCATTTCAGACACCAGGGAGCTGTTTTTT.

This clonotype was detected only a few times. The V and J genes are TRBV30 and TRBJ1-5; 7 nucleotides line up with TRBD1. CDR3 size: 15 residues. Germline loops: CDR1 GTSNPN, CDR2 SVGIG (reference sequence). V lost 1 base, J lost 0 bases, and 3 bases stayed unmatched. The CDR3 loop reads CAWSGQGNSNQPQHF. In DNA, the CDR3 is TGTGCCTGGAGTGGACAGGGAAATAGCAATCAGCCCCAGCATTTT.

There are a few counts of this clonotype. CDR3 coding DNA: TGTGCCAGCAGCTTGGTGCCGACTAGCGGCGAGACCCAGTACTTC. It encodes CASSLVPTSGETQYF. V and J are TRBV5-4 and TRBJ2-5, with 9 bases identical to TRBD2. The V and J ends lost 0 bases and 5 bases, in that order; junction bases with no gene match: 5. The V gene's germline CDR1 is SGHNT and CDR2 YYREEE (reference sequence). CDR3 length: 15 residues.

The sample holds a few counts of this clonotype. V is TRBV11-1 and J is TRBJ2-3, with no clear D. V was clipped by 8 bases and J by 0 bases, with 9 bases between them. The CDR3 is made up of 13 amino acids. Germline V gene sequence: CDR1 SGHAT, CDR2 FQDESV (reference sequence). This chain's CDR3 is CASEATSTDTQYF. The CDR3, as DNA: TGTGCCAGCGAGGCAACTAGCACAGATACGCAGTATTTT. Based on the CDR3 plus reference TRBV11-1 and TRBJ2-3, the full variable domain is EAEVAQSPRYKITEKSQAVAFWCDPISGHATLYWYRQILGQGPELLVQFQDESVVDDSQLPKDRFSAERLKGVDSTLKIQPAELGDSAMYLCASEATSTDTQYFGPGTRLTVL.

There are many counts of this clonotype. J is TRBJ2-1 and V is TRBV5-1; tentatively, D is TRBD1 (6 bases). The CDR3 spans 14 residues. The germline V and J ends were trimmed by 4 bases and 4 bases, with 12 bases remaining between them. Germline assignment: CDR1 SGHRS and CDR2 YFSETQ. The CDR3 DNA reads as TGCGCCAGCAGCCAGGACAGTAAGTACAATGAGCAGTTCTTC. It yields the protein CASSQDSKYNEQFF.

This clonotype was recorded many times. The chain recombines TRBV12-5 with TRBJ2-2; perhaps TRBD2 as D (5 bases). The CDR3 extends over 16 amino acids. Trimming took off 0 bases at V and 4 bases at J, with 12 bases between the two ends. Germline V gene sequence: CDR1 LGHNT, CDR2 FRNRAP. The CDR3 nucleotides read TGTGCTAGTGGTTTGGTACTCCCAGGAGGCACCGGGGAGCTGTTTTTT. Translation: CASGLVLPGGTGELFF. Complete variable domain (other parts from reference TRBV12-5 and TRBJ2-2): DARVTQTPRHKVTEMGQEVTMRCQPILGHNTVFWYRQTMMQGLELLAYFRNRAPLDDSGMPKDRFSAEMPDATLATLKIQPSEPRDSAVYFCASGLVLPGGTGELFFGEGSRLTVL.

This chain joins TRBV12-3 or TRBV12-4 and TRBJ1-1; a possible D gene is TRBD1 (5 bases). The CDR3 has 16 residues. V lost 6 bases, J lost 2 bases, and 19 bases lay in between. For the CDR3, the DNA is TGTGCCAGCAGCGAGAGTAGGGGAGGCGTAAACACTGAAGCTTTCTTT. Its protein is CASSESRGGVNTEAFF.

In its sample, this clonotype was seen many times. This chain joins TRBV11-3 and TRBJ2-3, with a tentative D call TRBD2 (6 bases). Deletions cut 3 bases from V and 3 bases from J, with 13 bases between. This CDR3 contains 15 residues. Germline CDR1 and CDR2: SGHNT and YENEEA. The CDR3 loop reads CASSLGRQVTDTQYF. In nucleotides, the CDR3 is TGTGCCAGCAGCTTGGGGAGGCAGGTAACAGATACGCAGTATTTT.

The J gene is TRBJ1-6, the V gene TRBV2; D not certain. Trimming shortened V by 5 bases and J by 8 bases, and 13 bases separated the two germline ends. Germline CDR1 reads SNHLY; CDR2 reads FYNNEI. CDR3 length: 14 residues. For the CDR3, the DNA is TGTGCCAGCAGTCCCGGACGTAGTTATTCACCCCTCCACTTT. Translating gives CASSPGRSYSPLHF.

This clonotype appeared a few times. The genes are TRBV7-3 and TRBJ2-3, with no clear D. Trimming stripped 3 bases from V and 0 bases from J, with 10 bases between. Germline values: CDR1 SGHTA, CDR2 FQGTGA. The CDR3 is 15 amino acids. CDR3 loop: CASSFRKASTDTQYF. Written as DNA, the CDR3 is TGTGCCAGCAGCTTTAGAAAGGCTAGCACAGATACGCAGTATTTT.

This chain joins TRBV2 and TRBJ1-6; no firm D call. Deletions cut 1 base from V and 9 bases from J, with 1 base between. The CDR3 consists of 11 residues. Germline V gene lookup returns CDR1 SNHLY and CDR2 FYNNEI. The CDR3 spells CASSEGSPLHF. In nucleotides, the CDR3 is TGTGCCAGCAGTGAAGGTTCACCCCTCCACTTT.

This clonotype was seen more than once but under ten times. V gene TRBV20-1 combines with J gene TRBJ2-7, with 8 bases aligning to TRBD2. The CDR3 is 14 residues long. With 6 bases clipped from V and 3 bases from J, the junction kept 10 bases outside the gene matches. Germline V gene lookup returns CDR1 DFQATT and CDR2 SNEGSKA (reference sequence). The DNA of the CDR3 is TGCAGTGCCCGCGGACTAGCTTGGGACTACGAGCAGTACTTC. This sequence encodes CSARGLAWDYEQYF.

This clonotype has at least ten counts. The chain carries TRBV30 and TRBJ1-2; D remains ambiguous. The CDR3 totals 13 residues. Trimming shortened V by 3 bases and J by 4 bases, and 12 bases separated the two germline ends. Germline loops: CDR1 GTSNPN, CDR2 SVGIG (reference sequence). The CDR3 DNA is TGTGCCTGGAGCGAAGGCGAGTTCTATGGCTACACCTTC. The encoded protein is CAWSEGEFYGYTF.

This clonotype came up many times. The chain recombines TRBV9 with TRBJ1-1; D is perhaps TRBD1 (6 bases). This CDR3 is built from 16 residues. V shed 0 bases and J shed 3 bases, with 15 bases lying between them. The V gene's germline CDR1 is SGDLS and CDR2 YYNGEE. The CDR3 bases are TGTGCCAGCAGCGTAGGGGCAGGGGCGATCGACACTGAAGCTTTCTTT. Amino acids: CASSVGAGAIDTEAFF.

This clonotype was counted only a few times. The chain employs TRBV2 and TRBJ2-3, with a tentative D call TRBD1 (6 bases). Germline V lookup: CDR1 SNHLY, CDR2 FYNNEI. The CDR3 is 15 amino acids. In nucleotides, the CDR3 is TGTGCGATCGCCAGGGGCGTGGGGCCCCAAGATACGCAGTATTTT. It translates to CAIARGVGPQDTQYF.